Below are 32 T cell receptor beta chains sequenced from a single sample in a study of T cell repertoires in cytomegalovirus infection. For these TCRs, the target antigens are not known. Each CDR3 protein gets one entry after TCRdb re-called the reads with MiXCR. The repertoire holds 570,000 or so distinct CDR3 sequences, with 40% as singletons. The source material was cultured PBMCs, sampled from culture after CMV antigen stimulation. All receptors come from a human donor in good health (CMV status not recorded). Some clones in this sample may be carry-over from other donors' samples.

This clonotype was observed a few times. The rearrangement joins TRBV6-2 or TRBV6-3 to TRBJ2-1, with 7 bases matching TRBD2. The CDR3 totals 12 residues. CDR1 and CDR2 from the germline V gene are MNHEY and SVGEGT. CDR3 residues: CASASGYNEQFF. The CDR3 DNA reads as TGTGCTTCGGCTAGCGGCTACAATGAGCAGTTCTTC.

This clonotype was counted a few times. The chain has TRBV12-3 or TRBV12-4 and TRBJ2-7, with 8 bases that match TRBD1. The ends lost 6 bases at V and 6 bases at J; junction bases unmatched: 13. The CDR3 runs 15 residues. CDR3 residues: CASSPSRQGIGEQYF. The CDR3 bases are TGTGCCAGCAGCCCGAGTCGACAGGGGATAGGCGAGCAGTACTTC.

This chain connects TRBV6-7 to TRBJ1-5; 7 bases agree with TRBD1. TRBV6-7 is placed among ORFs of uncertain function. The CDR3 loop spans 16 amino acids. J lost 0 bases, V lost 8 bases, and 10 bases had no gene match. CDR3 sequence reads: CASLSGTAISNQPQHF. The CDR3 DNA follows: TGTGCCAGCCTCTCAGGGACAGCGATTAGCAATCAGCCCCAGCATTTT.

This chain joins TRBV19 and TRBJ2-5, with D perhaps assigned TRBD1 or TRBD2 (5 bases each). The CDR3 is 15 amino acids. Trimming pared 6 bases from V and 5 bases from J, leaving 19 bases between. The germline CDR1 and CDR2 sequences are LNHDA and SQIVND (reference sequence). The CDR3 loop is CASSPPGPGRETQYF. The CDR3 nucleotides are TGTGCCAGTAGCCCTCCGGGACCTGGAAGGGAGACCCAGTACTTC.

This clonotype has more than one count but fewer than ten. V usage is TRBV7-2 and J usage is TRBJ1-1, with a possible D match to TRBD1 (5 bases). Trimming pared 1 base from V and 1 base from J, leaving 13 bases between. Looked up from germline, CDR1 is SGHTA and CDR2 is FQGNSA. The CDR3 is 16 residues long. The CDR3 nucleotides read TGTGCCAGCAGCTTAGTGGGGGGTTGGGGGAACACTGAAGCTTTCTTT. As protein: CASSLVGGWGNTEAFF.

This clonotype has a handful of counts. CDR3 amino acids: CASIPKLGGASTDTQYF. The CDR3 bases are TGTGCCAGCATCCCGAAGCTCGGGGGGGCGAGCACAGATACGCAGTATTTT. The genes are TRBV7-8 and TRBJ2-3, with TRBD2 matching over 8 bases. V trimming: 7 bases; J trimming: 0 bases; junction bases outside the gene matches: 12. The CDR3 has 17 residues. Germline V gene sequence: CDR1 SGHVS, CDR2 FQNEAQ.

This clonotype was detected only a few times. The rearrangement joins TRBV7-2 to TRBJ2-7, with 14 bases matching TRBD2. Germline V gene data show CDR1 as SGHTA and CDR2 as FQGNSA. The length of the CDR3 is 20 residues. With 5 bases clipped from V and 5 bases from J, the junction kept 20 bases outside the gene matches. The CDR3 DNA is TGTGCCAGCAGCCCACTAGGGGGGGGGGGACTAGCGGGAGTTAAGCACGAGCAGTACTTC. This gives the protein CASSPLGGGGLAGVKHEQYF.

This clonotype was recorded a few times. The V gene is TRBV7-9, the J gene TRBJ2-1; TRBD2 matches at 8 bases. The CDR3 consists of 13 residues. J was trimmed by 15 bases and V by 4 bases; bases with no gene match: 11. Germline V gene data show CDR1 as SEHNR and CDR2 as FQNEAQ (reference sequence). Written as DNA, the CDR3 is TGTGCCAGCAGCTCATCCCTCGGGAGGGTATCGTTCTTC. Encoded protein: CASSSSLGRVSFF.

This clonotype came up many times. The rearrangement links TRBV12-3 or TRBV12-4 to TRBJ1-5; maybe TRBD1 (6 bases). Deletions cut 6 bases from V and 0 bases from J, with 21 bases between. The CDR3 consists of 18 residues. CDR3 coding DNA: TGTGCCAGCAGCAGCCCCGAGGGGGGGGGATATAGCAATCAGCCCCAGCATTTT. Residues: CASSSPEGGGYSNQPQHF.

The genes are TRBV11-2 and TRBJ2-4; no clear D. Germline assignment: CDR1 SGHAT and CDR2 FQNNGV. CDR3 length: 14 residues. V lost 5 bases and J 3 bases, leaving 11 bases between the germline ends. Written as DNA, the CDR3 is TGTGCCAGCAGCCTAACAATGGACAAAAACATTCAGTACTTC. Protein sequence: CASSLTMDKNIQYF. Using reference TRBV11-2 and TRBJ2-4 for the parts outside the CDR3, the full variable domain is EAGVAQSPRYKIIEKRQSVAFWCNPISGHATLYWYQQILGQGPKLLIQFQNNGVVDDSQLPKDRFSAERLKGVDSTLKIQPAKLEDSAVYLCASSLTMDKNIQYFGAGTRLSVL.

This chain uses TRBV19 with TRBJ2-2, with TRBD1 matching over 7 bases. The V gene end was trimmed by 8 bases and the J gene end by 4 bases; junction bases not matched to a gene: 1. Germline loops: CDR1 LNHDA, CDR2 SQIVND (reference sequence). The CDR3 sequence is 12 residues long. CDR3 sequence reads: CASHRGTGELFF. The CDR3 DNA sequence: TGTGCCAGTCACAGGGGCACCGGGGAGCTGTTTTTT.

A remark on this clonotype: The junction departs from the called germline gene at one end, perhaps through a read error. The chain uses TRBV11-2 and TRBJ2-2, with TRBD1 identical over 8 bases. This CDR3 has 17 amino acids. Germline V gene data show CDR1 as SGHAT and CDR2 as FQNNGV. Here the CDR3 reads CASSFRGRRVWTGEPFF. In DNA, the CDR3 is TGTGCCAGCAGCTTCAGGGGGCGCCGGGTATGGACCGGGGAGCCGTTTTTT.

The J gene is TRBJ2-2, the V gene TRBV30; no reliable D call. The germline V gene encodes CDR1 GTSNPN and CDR2 SVGIG (reference sequence). The CDR3 is made up of 12 amino acids. Trimming took off 8 bases at V and 6 bases at J, with 13 bases between the two ends. CDR3 in amino acids: CAGRISSGELFF. In DNA form, the CDR3 reads TGTGCCGGTCGGATAAGTTCCGGGGAGCTGTTTTTT.

V usage is TRBV7-6 and J usage is TRBJ2-3, with 10 bases lining up with TRBD2. Per the germline V gene, CDR1 is SGHVS and CDR2 is FNYEAQ. V gave up 1 base and J gave up 3 bases; unmatched junction bases: 10. The CDR3 extends over 18 amino acids. CDR3 in DNA: TGTGCCAGCAGCTTAGGCTGGACTAGCGGAATCCGAACAGATACGCAGTATTTT. Translation: CASSLGWTSGIRTDTQYF.

This clonotype came up once. Here the CDR3 DNA reads TGCGCCAGCAGCTCGACAGGGACCCCCTACGAGCAGTACTTC. The encoded protein is CASSSTGTPYEQYF. The chain carries TRBV5-1 and TRBJ2-7; the match to TRBD1 covers 7 bases. V shed 3 bases, J shed 2 bases, and the junction held 5 bases outside the gene matches. CDR1 and CDR2 (germline): SGHRS, YFSETQ. The CDR3 is made up of 14 amino acids.

The rearrangement links TRBV20-1 to TRBJ2-7; tentative D call: TRBD1 (6 bases). The germline CDR1 and CDR2 sequences are DFQATT and SNEGSKA (reference sequence). Trimming took off 3 bases at V and 7 bases at J, with 13 bases between the two ends. This CDR3 has 12 amino acids. This CDR3 reads CSASPTGREQYF. CDR3 in DNA: TGCAGTGCTAGTCCCACAGGGCGGGAGCAGTACTTC.

This clonotype was seen a few times. The chain couples TRBV7-2 to TRBJ1-4, with 8 bases fitting TRBD1. The V gene end was trimmed by 1 base and the J gene end by 5 bases; junction bases not matched to a gene: 3. The CDR3 has 15 amino acids. Germline V CDR1 and CDR2: SGHTA, FQGNSA. The CDR3, as DNA: TGTGCCAGCAGCTTAGGGGACAGGCTAAATGAAAAACTGTTTTTT. Its protein product is CASSLGDRLNEKLFF.

This clonotype was detected only a few times. The chain recombines TRBV6-2 or TRBV6-3 with TRBJ2-1; 11 positions match TRBD1. Germline CDR1 is MNHEY and CDR2 is SVGEGT. There are 13 residues in the CDR3. V gave up 6 bases and J gave up 10 bases; unmatched junction bases: 5. The CDR3 DNA is TGTGCCAGCAGGGGGACAGGGGGTTACGAGCAGTTCTTC. This encodes CASRGTGGYEQFF.

This chain connects TRBV10-2 to TRBJ2-7, with a weak D call TRBD1 (5 bases). The CDR3 covers 13 residues. Looked up from germline, CDR1 is WSHSY and CDR2 is SAAADI. The V end lost 3 bases, the J end lost 4 bases, and 10 bases lay between the germline ends. CDR3 in DNA: TGCGCCAGCAGTGACCGCAGGGTGTACGAGCAGTACTTC. It codes for CASSDRRVYEQYF.

The V and J genes are TRBV20-1 and TRBJ1-1; D is uncertain. The germline gives CDR1 DFQATT, CDR2 SNEGSKA (reference sequence). The germline V and J ends were trimmed by 3 bases and 1 base, with 9 bases remaining between them. This CDR3 contains 13 residues. CDR3 in DNA: TGCAGTGCTAGCCCCTCTCCGAACACTGAAGCTTTCTTT. Translated: CSASPSPNTEAFF.

The chain uses TRBV6-5 and TRBJ2-7, with a weak D call TRBD2 (6 bases). The V gene lost 0 bases and the J gene lost 3 bases, with 12 bases spanning the gap. In germline, CDR1 is MNHEY, CDR2 SVGAGI. CDR3 length equals 15 residues. CDR3 bases: TGTGCCAGCAGTTACTCGGGAGGTGGGCGCTACGAGCAGTACTTC. Amino acids: CASSYSGGGRYEQYF.

This clonotype has just one count. The chain employs TRBV19 and TRBJ2-1; D not resolved. CDR3 size: 14 residues. CDR1 is LNHDA and CDR2 is SQIVND in the germline V gene (reference sequence). V was pared by 5 bases and J by 8 bases, with 16 bases between. In DNA, the CDR3 is TGTGCCAGTAGTTTTAATTCCGGTGGAGATGAGCAGTTCTTC. This gives the protein CASSFNSGGDEQFF.

The rearrangement joins TRBV29-1 to TRBJ2-3; 7 bases match TRBD1. CDR3 length: 12 amino acids. V gave up 7 bases and J gave up 1 base; unmatched junction bases: 2. Germline V gives CDR1 SQVTM, CDR2 ANQGSEA. The CDR3 here is CSAGQGTDTQYF. Written as DNA, the CDR3 is TGCAGCGCCGGACAGGGCACAGATACGCAGTATTTT.

This clonotype was recorded a few times. The rearrangement links TRBV4-3 to TRBJ1-1; D might be TRBD1 (6 bases). The ends were cut back, 0 bases at V and 5 bases at J, with 16 bases in the middle. The germline gives CDR1 LGHNA, CDR2 YSLEER. There are 16 residues in the CDR3. DNA of the CDR3: TGCGCCAGCAGCCAAGATCTGACAGGAGACCGGACTGAAGCTTTCTTT. Protein: CASSQDLTGDRTEAFF.

The chain combines TRBV29-1 with TRBJ2-1, with 12 positions matching TRBD2. From germline, CDR1 is SQVTM and CDR2 ANQGSEA. The ends lost 6 bases at V and 9 bases at J; junction bases unmatched: 3. This CDR3 is 12 amino acids long. The DNA of the CDR3 is TGCAGCGTCTCGACTAGCGGGGGTGAGCAGTTCTTC. It translates to CSVSTSGGEQFF.

The rearrangement uses TRBV14 and TRBJ2-1, with D perhaps TRBD2 (5 bases). Germline lookup yields CDR1 SGHDN and CDR2 FVKESK. Trimming stripped 4 bases from V and 6 bases from J, with 13 bases between. This CDR3 has 14 residues. CDR3 amino acids: CASSRVRGSNEQFF. CDR3 DNA sequence: TGTGCCAGCAGCCGTGTCCGGGGTAGCAATGAGCAGTTCTTC.

In its sample, this clonotype was seen a few times. The CDR3 here is CASSDSRRGRVNEQFF. The CDR3 nucleotides are TGTGCCAGCAGCGACAGTCGGCGGGGACGTGTCAATGAGCAGTTCTTC. The V and J genes are TRBV7-2 and TRBJ2-1, with a possible D match to TRBD2 (6 bases). Germline V gene sequence: CDR1 SGHTA, CDR2 FQGNSA. The CDR3 covers 16 residues. Trimming removed 5 bases at V and 6 bases at J, with 20 bases between.

The genes are TRBV20-1 and TRBJ1-1; 8 bases match TRBD1. Germline assignment: CDR1 DFQATT and CDR2 SNEGSKA (reference sequence). After removal of 4 bases from V and 6 bases from J, the junction contained 7 bases not matched to a gene. The CDR3 spans 13 residues. CDR3 DNA sequence: TGCAGTGCTAAGGGACAGGTCCACGCTGAAGCTTTCTTT. Its protein is CSAKGQVHAEAFF.

This clonotype was seen only a few times. The rearrangement links TRBV11-1 to TRBJ2-1, with 8 bases lining up with TRBD2. This CDR3 comprises 15 residues. Per the germline V gene, CDR1 is SGHAT and CDR2 is FQDESV (reference sequence). J lost 3 bases, V lost 5 bases, and 6 bases had no gene match. This CDR3 is CASSHSGGFYNEQFF. DNA for the CDR3: TGTGCCAGCAGCCACAGCGGGGGATTCTACAATGAGCAGTTCTTC.

The gene calls are TRBV7-9 and TRBJ1-2; weak D call: TRBD1 (6 bases). CDR3 size: 13 residues. V was trimmed by 4 bases and J by 6 bases, leaving 12 bases between them. Germline CDR1 SEHNR, CDR2 FQNEAQ (reference sequence). CDR3 nucleotides: TGTGCCAGCAGCTCTGACAGGTCGGATGGCTACACCTTC. This encodes CASSSDRSDGYTF.

This clonotype showed up just a few times. This chain joins TRBV14 and TRBJ2-3; D not resolved. Per germline, CDR1 SGHDN and CDR2 FVKESK. The CDR3 extends over 11 amino acids. Trimming removed 3 bases from V and 5 bases from J, with 3 bases in between. The CDR3 region is CASSQEDTQYF. CDR3 coding DNA: TGTGCCAGCAGCCAGGAAGATACGCAGTATTTT.

In its sample, this clonotype was seen once. The V and J genes are TRBV2 and TRBJ2-5, with 9 bases matching TRBD2. Trimming removed 7 bases from V and 2 bases from J; junction bases left unmatched: 8. There are 15 residues in the CDR3. Germline CDR1 and CDR2: SNHLY and FYNNEI. The CDR3 spells CASTLLSGGQETQYF. The CDR3 nucleotides read TGTGCCAGCACTCTGCTTAGCGGGGGTCAAGAGACCCAGTACTTC.